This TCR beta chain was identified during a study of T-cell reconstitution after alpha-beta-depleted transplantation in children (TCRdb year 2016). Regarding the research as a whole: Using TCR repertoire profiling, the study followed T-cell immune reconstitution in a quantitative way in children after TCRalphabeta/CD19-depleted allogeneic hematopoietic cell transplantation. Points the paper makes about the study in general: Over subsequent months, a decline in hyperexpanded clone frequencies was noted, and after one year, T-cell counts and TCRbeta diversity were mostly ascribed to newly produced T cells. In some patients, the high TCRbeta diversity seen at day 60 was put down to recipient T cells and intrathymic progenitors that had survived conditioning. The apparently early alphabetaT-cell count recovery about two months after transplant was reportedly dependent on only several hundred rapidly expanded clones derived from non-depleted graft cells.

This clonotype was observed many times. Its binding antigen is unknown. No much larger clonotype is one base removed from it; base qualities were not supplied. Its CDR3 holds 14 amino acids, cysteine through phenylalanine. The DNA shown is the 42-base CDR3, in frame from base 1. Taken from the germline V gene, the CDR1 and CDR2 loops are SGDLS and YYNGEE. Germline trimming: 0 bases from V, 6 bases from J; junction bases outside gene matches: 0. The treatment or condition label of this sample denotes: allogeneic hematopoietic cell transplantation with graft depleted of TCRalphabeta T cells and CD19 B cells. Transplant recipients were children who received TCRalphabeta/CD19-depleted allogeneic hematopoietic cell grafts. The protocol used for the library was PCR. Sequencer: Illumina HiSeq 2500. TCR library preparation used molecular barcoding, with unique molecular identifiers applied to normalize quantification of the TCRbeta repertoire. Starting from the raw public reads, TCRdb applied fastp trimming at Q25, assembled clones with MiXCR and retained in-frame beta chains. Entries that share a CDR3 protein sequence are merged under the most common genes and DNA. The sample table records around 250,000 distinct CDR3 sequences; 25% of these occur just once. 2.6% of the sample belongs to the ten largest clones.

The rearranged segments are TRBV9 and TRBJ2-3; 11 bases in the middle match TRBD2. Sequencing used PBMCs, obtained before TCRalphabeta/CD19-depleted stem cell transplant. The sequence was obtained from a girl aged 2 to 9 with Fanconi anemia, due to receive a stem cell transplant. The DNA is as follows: TGTGCCAGCAGCGTAGGGACTAGCGGGGATACGCAGTATTTT. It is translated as CASSVGTSGDTQYF.